This entry features one T cell receptor (beta chain) sequence. Germline is not matched at one junction end, which may reflect a read error. These data are taken from a study of beta chain features in type 1 diabetes. Study-level background: Healthy donors and patients showed comparable age, gender and cell yields. Examination covered fewer than 110 million sorted cells spanning all samples.

Expressed TCRB transcripts were sequenced because the isolated RNA had all been reverse transcribed beforehand. The data were produced by immunoSEQ multiplex PCR, yet TCRdb's version contains in-frame clones alone and is incomplete. The sample lists 200,000 to 300,000 clones, roughly 30% occurring once. This CDR3 has 11 amino acids. Germline-derived CDR1 and CDR2 are DFQATT and SNEGSKA (reference sequence). This chain connects TRBV20-1 to TRBJ2-1; D is perhaps TRBD2 (6 bases). This sequence was found in a man aged 30 to 39 in good health. The sequencing sample was made of central memory CD4+ T cells from blood. CDR3 nucleotide sequence: TGCAGTGCTAGAGATCTGGCGGGGCCGCTCTTC. Its translation is CSARDLAGPLF.